This T cell receptor beta chain came from a study of blood T cell repertoires in COVID-19. Germline V gene sequence: CDR1 MNHEY, CDR2 SVGAGI. The CDR3 consists of 14 residues. Trimming removed 4 bases from V and 4 bases from J; junction bases left unmatched: 4. Here immunoSEQ multiplex PCR was the method, and the copy in TCRdb shows in-frame clones only, minus some. The sample yields 85,000 to 100,000 clones, just over 85% seen once. The TCR sequence derives from a woman between 55 and 75 years old in a cohort sampled during active or convalescent COVID-19. Sequenced sample: peripheral blood. The chain uses TRBV6-5 and TRBJ1-1, with 9 bases identical to TRBD1. CDR3 region: CASSSRDRATEAFF. CDR3 nucleotides: TGTGCCAGCAGTTCTCGGGACAGGGCCACTGAAGCTTTCTTT.